One T cell receptor beta chain is described in this entry. This sample is part of a study of blood T cell repertoires in COVID-19. Whole-study context: Italy, Spain and the United States were the sources of the convalescent and acute COVID-19 samples.

Original data processing: Estimates of nucleated cell counts were drawn from the amplification of reference gene primers. The assay was immunoSEQ multiplex PCR, and TCRdb's table has in-frame clones only and misses some. V, J and clone size are taken as reported in that table, and D and trimming were inferred from the DNA itself. The sample contains approximately 200,000 clones, around 82% of which appear only once. This CDR3 is built from 13 residues. Germline CDR1 is MNHNS and CDR2 is SASEGT. The V gene lost 2 bases and the J gene lost 6 bases, with 9 bases spanning the gap. The receptor was isolated from a woman aged 60-75 years with acute or convalescent COVID-19. Sample: peripheral blood. The chain is built from TRBV6-1 and TRBJ2-3; no reliable D call. CDR3 region: CASSETRLDTQYF. DNA of the CDR3: TGTGCCAGCAGTGAAACTCGTTTGGATACGCAGTATTTT.